This TCR beta chain was retrieved from a study of blood T cell repertoires in COVID-19. About the study: In each case, the material was cDNA or gDNA derived from T cells, B-cell-depleted T cells, or PBMCs.

The sample holds a few counts of this clone. Germline assignment: CDR1 SGHDT and CDR2 YYEEEE. This CDR3 spans 15 amino acids. Trimming took 4 bases from V and 10 from J; bases not matched to a gene: 7. In the authors' workflow: Reference gene primer amplification gave nucleated cell count estimates. Method: immunoSEQ multiplex PCR; TCRdb's copy keeps in-frame clones and lacks some. The DNA was the basis for D and trimming; V, J and clone size are from that table. The table shows about 96,000 clones, with less than 85% occurring only once. The clonotype originates from a woman aged 55 to 70 with acute or convalescent COVID-19. Sequenced input: peripheral blood. V is TRBV5-6 and J is TRBJ1-6, with TRBD1 matching over 11 bases. Here the CDR3 DNA reads TGTGCCAGCAGCCAAGGGACAGGGGGACGATCACCCCTCCACTTT. It codes for CASSQGTGGRSPLHF. Full variable domain (outside the CDR3, taken from reference TRBV5-6 and TRBJ1-6): DAGVTQSPTHLIKTRGQQVTLRCSPKSGHDTVSWYQQALGQGPQFIFQYYEEEERQRGNFPDRFSGHQFPNYSSELNVNALLLGDSALYLCASSQGTGGRSPLHFGNGTRLTVT.